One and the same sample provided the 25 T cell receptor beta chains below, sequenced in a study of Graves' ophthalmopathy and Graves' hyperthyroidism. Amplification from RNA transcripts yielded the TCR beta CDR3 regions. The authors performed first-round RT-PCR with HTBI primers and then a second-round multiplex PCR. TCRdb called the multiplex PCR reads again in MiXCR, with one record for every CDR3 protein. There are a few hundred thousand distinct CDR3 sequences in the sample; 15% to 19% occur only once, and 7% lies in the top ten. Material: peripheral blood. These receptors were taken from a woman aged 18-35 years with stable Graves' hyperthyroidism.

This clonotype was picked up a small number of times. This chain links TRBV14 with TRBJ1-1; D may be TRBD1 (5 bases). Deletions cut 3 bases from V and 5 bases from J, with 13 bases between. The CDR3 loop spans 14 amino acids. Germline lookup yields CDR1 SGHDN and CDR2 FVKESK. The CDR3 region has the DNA TGTGCCAGCAGCCACAGGGCTGGCGGAACTGAAGCTTTCTTT. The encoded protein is CASSHRAGGTEAFF.

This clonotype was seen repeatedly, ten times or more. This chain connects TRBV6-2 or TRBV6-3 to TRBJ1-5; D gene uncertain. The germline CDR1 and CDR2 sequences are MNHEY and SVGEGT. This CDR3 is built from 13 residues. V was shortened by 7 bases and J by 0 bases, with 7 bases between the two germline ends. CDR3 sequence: CASTLISNQPQHF. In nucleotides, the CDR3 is TGTGCCAGCACCCTGATTAGCAATCAGCCCCAGCATTTT.

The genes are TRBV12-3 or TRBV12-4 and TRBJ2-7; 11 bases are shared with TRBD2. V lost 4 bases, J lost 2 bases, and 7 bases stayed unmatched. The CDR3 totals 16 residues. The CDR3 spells CASSYSPGLAAYEQYF. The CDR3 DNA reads TGTGCCAGCAGTTACTCGCCGGGACTAGCGGCCTACGAGCAGTACTTC.

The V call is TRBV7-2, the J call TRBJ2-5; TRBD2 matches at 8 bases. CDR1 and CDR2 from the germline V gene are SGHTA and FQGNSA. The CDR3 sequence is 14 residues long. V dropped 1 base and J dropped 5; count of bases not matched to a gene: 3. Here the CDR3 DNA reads TGTGCCAGCAGCTTAGTAGCGGGGATTGAGACCCAGTACTTC. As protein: CASSLVAGIETQYF. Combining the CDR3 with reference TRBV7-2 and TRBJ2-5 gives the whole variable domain GAGVSQSPSNKVTEKGKDVELRCDPISGHTALYWYRQSLGQGLEFLIYFQGNSAPDKSGLPSDRFSAERTGGSVSTLTIQRTQQEDSAVYLCASSLVAGIETQYFGPGTRLLVL.

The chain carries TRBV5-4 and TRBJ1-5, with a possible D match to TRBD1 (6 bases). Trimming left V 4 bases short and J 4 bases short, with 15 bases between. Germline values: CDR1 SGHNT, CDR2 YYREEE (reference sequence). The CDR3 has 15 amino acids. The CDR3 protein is CASSVHRAGNQPQHF. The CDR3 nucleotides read TGTGCCAGCAGCGTTCACAGGGCGGGGAATCAGCCCCAGCATTTT. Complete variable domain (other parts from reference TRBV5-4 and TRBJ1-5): ETGVTQSPTHLIKTRGQQVTLRCSSQSGHNTVSWYQQALGQGPQFIFQYYREEENGRGNFPPRFSGLQFPNYSSELNVNALELDDSALYLCASSVHRAGNQPQHFGDGTRLSIL.

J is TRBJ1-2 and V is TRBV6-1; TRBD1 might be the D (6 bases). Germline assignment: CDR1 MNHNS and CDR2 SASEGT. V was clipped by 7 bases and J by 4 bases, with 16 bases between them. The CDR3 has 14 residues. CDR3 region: CASTGQNTLYGYTF. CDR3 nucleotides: TGTGCCAGCACCGGACAGAATACTCTCTATGGCTACACCTTC.

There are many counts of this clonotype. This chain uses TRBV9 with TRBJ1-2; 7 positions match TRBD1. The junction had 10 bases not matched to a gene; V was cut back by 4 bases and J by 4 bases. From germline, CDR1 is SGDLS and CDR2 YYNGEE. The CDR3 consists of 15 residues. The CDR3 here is CASSPSTGTGYGYTF. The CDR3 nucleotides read TGTGCCAGCAGCCCCTCGACAGGGACGGGCTATGGCTACACCTTC.

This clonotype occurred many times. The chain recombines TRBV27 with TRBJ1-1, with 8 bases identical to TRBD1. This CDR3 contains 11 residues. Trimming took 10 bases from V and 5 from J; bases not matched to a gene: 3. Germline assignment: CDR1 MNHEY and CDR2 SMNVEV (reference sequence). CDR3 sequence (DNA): TGTGCCACGCGGACAGGGACTGAAGCTTTCTTT. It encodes CATRTGTEAFF.

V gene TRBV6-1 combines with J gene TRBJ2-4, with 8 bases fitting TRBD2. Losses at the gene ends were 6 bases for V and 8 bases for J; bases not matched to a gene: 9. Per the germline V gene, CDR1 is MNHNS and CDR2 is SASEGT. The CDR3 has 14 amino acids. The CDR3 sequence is CASSRGGEVYIQYF. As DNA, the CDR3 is TGTGCCAGCAGCCGGGGGGGGGAAGTCTACATTCAGTACTTC.

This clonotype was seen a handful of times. CDR3 nucleotides: TGTGCCAGTGGGGGAAGACCCTACGAGCAGTACTTC. Protein sequence: CASGGRPYEQYF. The chain carries TRBV7-9 and TRBJ2-7; either TRBD1 or TRBD2 may supply D (5 bases each). In germline, CDR1 is SEHNR, CDR2 FQNEAQ (reference sequence). V gave up 9 bases and J gave up 2 bases, with 11 bases separating them. The CDR3 is made up of 12 amino acids.

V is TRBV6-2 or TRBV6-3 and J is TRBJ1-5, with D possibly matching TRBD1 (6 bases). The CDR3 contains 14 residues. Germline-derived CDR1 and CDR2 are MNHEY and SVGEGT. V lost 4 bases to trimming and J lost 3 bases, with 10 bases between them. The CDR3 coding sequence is TGTGCCAGCAGTTCGGGACATTACAATCAGCCCCAGCATTTT. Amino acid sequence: CASSSGHYNQPQHF.

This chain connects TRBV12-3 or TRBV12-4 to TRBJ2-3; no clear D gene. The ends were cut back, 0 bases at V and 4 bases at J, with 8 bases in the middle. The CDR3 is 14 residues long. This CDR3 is CASSLALTPDTQYF. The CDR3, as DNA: TGTGCCAGCAGTTTAGCGCTAACCCCAGATACGCAGTATTTT.

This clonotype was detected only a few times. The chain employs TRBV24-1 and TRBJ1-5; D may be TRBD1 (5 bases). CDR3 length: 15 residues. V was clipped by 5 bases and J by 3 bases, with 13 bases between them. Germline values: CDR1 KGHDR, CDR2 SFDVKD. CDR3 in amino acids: CATSGGGAPNQPQHF. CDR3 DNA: TGTGCCACCAGTGGCGGTGGGGCCCCCAATCAGCCCCAGCATTTT.

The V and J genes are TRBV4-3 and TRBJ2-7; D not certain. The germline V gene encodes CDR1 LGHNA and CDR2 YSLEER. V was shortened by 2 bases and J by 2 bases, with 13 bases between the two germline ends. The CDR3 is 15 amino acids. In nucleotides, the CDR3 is TGCGCCAGCAGCCAATTGAGGAGCCCTACCTACGAGCAGTACTTC. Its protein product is CASSQLRSPTYEQYF.

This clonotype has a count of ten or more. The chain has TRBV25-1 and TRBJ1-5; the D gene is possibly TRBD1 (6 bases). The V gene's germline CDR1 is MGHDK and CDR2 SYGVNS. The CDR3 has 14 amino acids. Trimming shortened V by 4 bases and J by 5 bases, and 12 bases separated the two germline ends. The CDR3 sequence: CASSGGRGHQPQHF. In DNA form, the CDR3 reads TGTGCCAGCAGTGGGGGACGGGGGCATCAGCCCCAGCATTTT.

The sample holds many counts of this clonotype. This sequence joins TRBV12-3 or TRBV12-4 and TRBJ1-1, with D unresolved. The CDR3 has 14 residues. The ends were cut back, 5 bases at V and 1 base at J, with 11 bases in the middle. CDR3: CASSRPTKNTEAFF. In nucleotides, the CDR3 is TGTGCCAGCAGTCGCCCGACGAAGAACACTGAAGCTTTCTTT.

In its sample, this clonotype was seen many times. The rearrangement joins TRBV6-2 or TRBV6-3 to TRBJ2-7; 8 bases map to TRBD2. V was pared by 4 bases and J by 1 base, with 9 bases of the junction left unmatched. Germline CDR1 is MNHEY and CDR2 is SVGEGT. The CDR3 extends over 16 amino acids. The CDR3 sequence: CASSSQRGLISYEQYF. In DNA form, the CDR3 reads TGTGCCAGCAGTTCCCAGCGGGGGCTTATTTCCTACGAGCAGTACTTC.

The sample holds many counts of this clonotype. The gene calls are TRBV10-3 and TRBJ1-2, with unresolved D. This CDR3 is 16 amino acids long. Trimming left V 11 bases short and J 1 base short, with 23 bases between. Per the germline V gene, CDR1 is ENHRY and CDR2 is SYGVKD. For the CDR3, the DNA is TGTGCCTCAACCAGGCCGCTGGGATTGGGTAACTATGGCTACACCTTC. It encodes CASTRPLGLGNYGYTF.

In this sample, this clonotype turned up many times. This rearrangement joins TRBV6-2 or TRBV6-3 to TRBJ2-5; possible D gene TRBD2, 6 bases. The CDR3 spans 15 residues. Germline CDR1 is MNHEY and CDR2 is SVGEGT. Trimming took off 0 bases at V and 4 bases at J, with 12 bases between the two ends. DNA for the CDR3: TGTGCCAGCAGTTACTCTGGGCGGCGGGGAGAGACCCAGTACTTC. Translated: CASSYSGRRGETQYF.

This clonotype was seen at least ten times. This CDR3 reads CASSSPGTGGLNTEAFF. DNA for the CDR3: TGTGCCAGCAGTTCCCCCGGGACAGGGGGTTTGAACACTGAAGCTTTCTTT. V usage is TRBV6-5 and J usage is TRBJ1-1; TRBD1 agrees at 11 bases. Trimming cost V 4 bases and J 0 bases; bases outside gene matches: 7. CDR3 size: 17 residues. The germline V gene has CDR1 MNHEY and CDR2 SVGAGI.

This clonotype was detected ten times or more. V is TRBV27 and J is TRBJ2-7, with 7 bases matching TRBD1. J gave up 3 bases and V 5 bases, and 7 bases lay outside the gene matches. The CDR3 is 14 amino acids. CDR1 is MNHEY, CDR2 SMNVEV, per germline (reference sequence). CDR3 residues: CASSLGQDLYEQYF. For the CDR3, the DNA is TGTGCCAGCAGTCTAGGACAGGACCTCTACGAGCAGTACTTC.

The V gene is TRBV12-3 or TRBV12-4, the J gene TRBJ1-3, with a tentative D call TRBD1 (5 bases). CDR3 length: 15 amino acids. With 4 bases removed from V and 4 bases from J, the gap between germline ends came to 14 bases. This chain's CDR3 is CASSSFGAAGNTIYF. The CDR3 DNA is TGTGCCAGCAGTTCGTTCGGGGCAGCCGGAAACACCATATATTTT.

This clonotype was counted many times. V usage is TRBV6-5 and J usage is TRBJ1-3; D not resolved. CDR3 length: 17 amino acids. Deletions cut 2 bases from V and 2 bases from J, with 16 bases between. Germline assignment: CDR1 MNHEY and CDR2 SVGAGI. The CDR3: CASSYAPHVAAGNTIYF. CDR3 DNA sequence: TGTGCCAGCAGTTACGCACCCCACGTGGCGGCTGGAAACACCATATATTTT.

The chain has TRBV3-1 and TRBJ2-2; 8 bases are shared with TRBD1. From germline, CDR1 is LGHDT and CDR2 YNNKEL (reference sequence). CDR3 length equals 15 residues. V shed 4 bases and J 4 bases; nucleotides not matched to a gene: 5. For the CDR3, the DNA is TGTGCCAGCAGCCTCGGACAGGGCTTCACCGGGGAGCTGTTTTTT. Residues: CASSLGQGFTGELFF. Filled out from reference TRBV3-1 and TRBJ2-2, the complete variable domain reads DTAVSQTPKYLVTQMGNDKSIKCEQNLGHDTMYWYKQDSKKFLKIMFSYNNKELIINETVPNRFSPKSPDKAHLNLHINSLELGDSAVYFCASSLGQGFTGELFFGEGSRLTVL.

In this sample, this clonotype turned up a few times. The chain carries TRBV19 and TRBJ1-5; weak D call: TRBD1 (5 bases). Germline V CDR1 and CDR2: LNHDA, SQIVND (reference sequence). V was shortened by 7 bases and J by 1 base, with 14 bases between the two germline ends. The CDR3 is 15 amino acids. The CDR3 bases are TGTGCCAGTATCCCTGGGGGACCGAGCAATCAGCCCCAGCATTTT. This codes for CASIPGGPSNQPQHF.